This note documents a single T cell receptor beta chain sequence. TCRB CDR3 was amplified from 2 ug genomic DNA or less. The assay was immunoSEQ multiplex PCR, and TCRdb's table has in-frame clones only and misses some. The repertoire has 85,000 to 100,000 clones, about 81% of them found once; the top ten carry approximately 2.1%. The data belong to a study of glioma-infiltrating T cells after dendritic cell vaccination. Study information: Samples are from glioblastoma patients in Phase I and II dendritic cell vaccine trials. Dendritic cells derived from monocytes and pulsed with autologous tumor lysate formed the vaccine.

Documented time point: after dendritic cell vaccination, including at tumor progression/relapse. Blood PBMC samples: pre-vaccination, two weeks post third vaccination, and at tumor progression. This clonotype originated in a human donor with glioblastoma. This sample comprised blood, obtained after dendritic cell vaccination.

CDR3 protein: CASTGRVPNQPQHF. CDR3 nucleotide sequence: TGTGCCAGCACGGGCAGGGTACCCAATCAGCCCCAGCATTTT. The rearrangement joins TRBV2 to TRBJ1-5, with D possibly matching TRBD1 (5 bases). From germline, CDR1 is SNHLY and CDR2 FYNNEI. V was shortened by 7 bases and J by 3 bases, with 13 bases between the two germline ends. The CDR3 is 14 amino acids.